This record covers a single TCR beta chain. This sample also contains other DNA sequences that code for the same CDR3. These data belong to a study of blood T cell repertoires in COVID-19. This CDR3 spans 14 amino acids. Trimming took 4 bases from V and 2 from J; bases not matched to a gene: 3. The V gene's germline CDR1 is MNHNS and CDR2 SASEGT. In the authors' workflow: Amplification of reference gene primers provided the estimated nucleated cell counts. Assay: immunoSEQ multiplex PCR; the TCRdb copy retains only in-frame clones and omits some. That table furnishes V, J and clone size, whereas the DNA furnished D and trimming. This sample has about 320,000 clones, with about nine tenths found just once.

The chain joins TRBV6-1 to TRBJ2-7, with 9 bases lining up with TRBD2. The material sequenced was PBMCs or T cells enriched from blood (not recorded which). The receptor comes from a man between 60 and 75 years old who had recovered from COVID-19. This chain's CDR3 is CASSGAGGPYEQYF. CDR3 DNA sequence: TGTGCCAGCAGTGGAGCGGGAGGCCCCTACGAGCAGTACTTC.